Given below is one T cell receptor (beta chain) in context. Its antigen is still unknown. Partitioning of CD4+ cells yielded a CD45RA+ naive subset and a CD45RA-negative memory subset. CDR1 is MNHNY, CDR2 SVGAGI, per germline (reference sequence). The junction had 8 bases not matched to a gene; V was cut back by 5 bases and J by 5 bases. The length of the CDR3 is 14 residues. This table comes from immunoSEQ multiplex PCR, and its TCRdb copy is limited to in-frame clones, with some not included. Of over 850,000 clones listed, 75% to 85% are singletons. These data come from a study of shared clonotypes between healthy human individuals. Study-wide background: The plates for each donor numbered three CD4 naive, three CD4 memory, two CD8 naive and one CD8 memory. Findings of the study overall: Of the naive CD4 clonotypes, roughly 5% were shared across several donors.

This receptor was obtained from a man between 18 and 29 years old in good health. Some clones in this sample may be carry-over from other donors' samples. Sequencing was carried out using memory CD4+ T cells from PBMCs. The subset is: CD45RA-negative fraction. The chain is built from TRBV6-6 and TRBJ2-7; 8 bases line up with TRBD2. The CDR3 loop is CASSQRLASDEQYF. The CDR3 DNA reads TGTGCCAGCAGTCAACGACTAGCGAGCGACGAGCAGTACTTC.